This T cell receptor beta chain comes out of a study of T-cell reconstitution after alpha-beta-depleted transplantation in children. Points from the study as a whole: One year post-transplant, T-cell counts and diversity were largely derived from T cells produced anew. About two months after transplant, alpha-beta T cells reportedly came from several hundred expanded graft clones. Day-60 TCRbeta diversity that was high in some patients was derived from surviving recipient T cells and thymic progenitors.

Notes on this clonotype: Its antigen remains unknown.

The TCRbeta library incorporated unique molecular identifiers. TCRdb analysed the PCR reads with MiXCR anew, one entry per CDR3 protein. The profile shows hundreds of thousands of distinct CDR3 sequences, around 14% of them singletons. The CDR3 has 14 amino acids. The germline V gene encodes CDR1 MNHEY and CDR2 SVGEGT. The trim removed 5 bases at V and 2 bases at J, leaving 3 bases unmatched. The genes are TRBV6-2 or TRBV6-3 and TRBJ2-7; 10 nucleotides match TRBD2. The origin of this receptor is a girl aged 2 to 9 with congenital amegakaryocytic thrombocytopenia, due to receive a stem cell transplant. This specimen consisted of PBMCs, obtained before TCRalphabeta/CD19-depleted stem cell transplant. DNA for the CDR3: TGTGCCAGCAGTCACAGCGGGAGGGCCTACGAGCAGTACTTC. Encoded protein: CASSHSGRAYEQYF.